The rows below give T cell receptor beta chains drawn from one sample of a study of tumor and adjacent non-tumor tissue in lung cancer. Using its own MiXCR run on the multiplex PCR reads, TCRdb lists one record per CDR3 protein. The sample holds 94,000 or so distinct CDR3 sequences, 76% seen once. The sample consisted of distant non-tumor lung tissue. These TCRs come from a woman in her forties or fifties with non-small cell lung cancer. The CDR3 runs from the conserved cysteine through the conserved F or W. Each record gives: D gene, clone size, V gene, J gene, CDR3 DNA, CDR3 protein. A D gene is named only where the DNA matches it firmly. Clone size is stated in some rows and not others, as once, few, many or a class when expanded.

d_gene: .
abundance: .
v_gene: TRBV12-3/TRBV12-4
j_gene: TRBJ2-6
CDR3nt: TGTGCCAGCAGCCGCGTCCCGCAAACTGGGGCCAACGTCCTGACTTTC
CDR3aa: CASSRVPQTGANVLTF

d_gene: TRBD2
abundance: .
v_gene: TRBV4-2
j_gene: TRBJ2-7
CDR3nt: TGTGCCAGCCAACAGTTTGGGACTAGCGGGCGACCCTACGAGCAGTACTTC
CDR3aa: CASQQFGTSGRPYEQYF

d_gene: .
abundance: few
v_gene: TRBV6-2/TRBV6-3
j_gene: TRBJ2-2
CDR3nt: TGTGCCAGCAACCCAGACACCGAGGAGTTGTTTTTT
CDR3aa: CASNPDTEELFF

d_gene: .
abundance: many
v_gene: TRBV5-5
j_gene: TRBJ2-3
CDR3nt: TGTGCCAGCAGCTCCGGACAGAATAGCACAGATACGCAGTATTTT
CDR3aa: CASSSGQNSTDTQYF

d_gene: .
abundance: .
v_gene: TRBV29-1
j_gene: TRBJ2-1
CDR3nt: TGCAGCGTTGCACCCCGGAGGATCAATGAGCAGTTCTTC
CDR3aa: CSVAPRRINEQFF

d_gene: TRBD1
abundance: .
v_gene: TRBV11-2
j_gene: TRBJ2-7
CDR3nt: TGTGCCAGCAGCACCGGGACAGGGCACAACTACGAACAGAACTTC
CDR3aa: CASSTGTGHNYEQNF

d_gene: .
abundance: .
v_gene: TRBV28
j_gene: TRBJ1-4
CDR3nt: TGTGCCAGCAGTTTGCTTCAGCCTAATGGAAAACTGTTTTTT
CDR3aa: CASSLLQPNGKLFF

d_gene: .
abundance: .
v_gene: TRBV6-5
j_gene: TRBJ2-5
CDR3nt: TGTGCCAGCAGTTACCCGGGGGCCGATGAGACCCAGTATTTC
CDR3aa: CASSYPGADETQYF

d_gene: .
abundance: .
v_gene: TRBV4-1
j_gene: TRBJ1-4
CDR3nt: TGCGCCTGCACGGGGAGCTACCCATCTAATGAAAAACTGTTTTTT
CDR3aa: CACTGSYPSNEKLFF

d_gene: TRBD1
abundance: many
v_gene: TRBV5-5
j_gene: TRBJ1-2
CDR3nt: TGTGCCAGCAGCCTCCGGACAGGGCCTAACTATGGCTACACCTTC
CDR3aa: CASSLRTGPNYGYTF

d_gene: .
abundance: .
v_gene: TRBV11-2
j_gene: TRBJ2-1
CDR3nt: TGTGTCAGCAGCCGGACGGGGACCGACAATGAGCACTTCTTC
CDR3aa: CVSSRTGTDNEHFF

d_gene: .
abundance: .
v_gene: TRBV29-1
j_gene: TRBJ2-3
CDR3nt: TGCAGCGTTGATGTCCCTATGCAGTATTTT
CDR3aa: CSVDVPMQYF

d_gene: .
abundance: .
v_gene: TRBV11-2
j_gene: TRBJ2-3
CDR3nt: TGTACCATCAACTTAGATCGGGCAGATACGCAGTATTTT
CDR3aa: CTINLDRADTQYF

d_gene: TRBD2
abundance: .
v_gene: TRBV29-1
j_gene: TRBJ2-1
CDR3nt: TGCAGCGTCGAGAAGTGGGAGGGAGGTGAGCAGTTCTTC
CDR3aa: CSVEKWEGGEQFF

d_gene: .
abundance: .
v_gene: TRBV29-1
j_gene: TRBJ2-7
CDR3nt: TGCAGTGTTGCGGCAGGAGAGGGGATCGAGCAGTACTTC
CDR3aa: CSVAAGEGIEQYF

d_gene: .
abundance: .
v_gene: TRBV6-1
j_gene: TRBJ2-1
CDR3nt: TGTGCCAGTAGTAGGCACCACCCTCACAATGAGCAGTTCTTC
CDR3aa: CASSRHHPHNEQFF

d_gene: TRBD1
abundance: many
v_gene: TRBV30
j_gene: TRBJ1-3
CDR3nt: TGTGCCTGGGACAGGGGACAAAGAGACACCATATATTTT
CDR3aa: CAWDRGQRDTIYF

d_gene: TRBD1
abundance: .
v_gene: TRBV12-3/TRBV12-4
j_gene: TRBJ2-2
CDR3nt: TGTGCCAGCAGTGGGACAGGGTCGTCCGGGGAGCTGTTTTTT
CDR3aa: CASSGTGSSGELFF

d_gene: TRBD1
abundance: .
v_gene: TRBV6-1
j_gene: TRBJ1-1
CDR3nt: TGTGCCAGCAATCGTTATCCGGGACAGGGGGTGACGAGTAAAGCTTTCTTT
CDR3aa: CASNRYPGQGVTSKAFF

d_gene: .
abundance: .
v_gene: TRBV6-5
j_gene: TRBJ2-3
CDR3nt: TGTGCCGGCAGTCATTACCCGGGGACGAGCACAGATACGCAATATTTT
CDR3aa: CAGSHYPGTSTDTQYF

d_gene: .
abundance: many
v_gene: TRBV5-4
j_gene: TRBJ2-7
CDR3nt: TGTGCCAGCAGCTTGGGGGCCTTGGTCGAGCAGTACTTC
CDR3aa: CASSLGALVEQYF

d_gene: .
abundance: .
v_gene: TRBV12-3/TRBV12-4
j_gene: TRBJ2-1
CDR3nt: TGTGCCAGCAGTTCCTATAGTATCGTGATGGATAGCTACAATGAGCAGTTCTTC
CDR3aa: CASSSYSIVMDSYNEQFF

d_gene: TRBD1
abundance: many
v_gene: TRBV11-2
j_gene: TRBJ2-1
CDR3nt: TGTGCCAGCAGCTCTCTTGCCGGGACAGCAATGCAGTTCTTC
CDR3aa: CASSSLAGTAMQFF

d_gene: .
abundance: .
v_gene: TRBV20-1
j_gene: TRBJ2-7
CDR3nt: TGCACTGCTAGAGAGAGGGACTCCTACGAGCAGCACTTC
CDR3aa: CTARERDSYEQHF

d_gene: .
abundance: .
v_gene: TRBV9
j_gene: TRBJ2-7
CDR3nt: .
CDR3aa: CASSWGEGSYERYF

d_gene: .
abundance: many
v_gene: TRBV6-5
j_gene: TRBJ1-2
CDR3nt: TGTGCCAGCAGTTCTAACTATGGCTACACCTTC
CDR3aa: CASSSNYGYTF

d_gene: .
abundance: .
v_gene: TRBV29-1
j_gene: TRBJ2-7
CDR3nt: TGCAGCGTTGTGGAGTCGGAGGACGAGCAGTACTTT
CDR3aa: CSVVESEDEQYF

d_gene: .
abundance: .
v_gene: TRBV5-1
j_gene: TRBJ1-1
CDR3nt: TGCGCCAGCAGCTTGGTTGCCAATGAGAACACTGAAGCTTTCTTT
CDR3aa: CASSLVANENTEAFF

d_gene: .
abundance: few
v_gene: TRBV29-1
j_gene: TRBJ1-4
CDR3nt: TGCAGCGTTGCCGGGACCGCCGAGGGTAATGAAAAACTGTTTTTT
CDR3aa: CSVAGTAEGNEKLFF

d_gene: .
abundance: few
v_gene: TRBV4-1
j_gene: TRBJ2-2
CDR3nt: TGCGCCAGTAGCCAAGTCGTAGGGGTACAGGCCGGGGGGCTGTTTTTT
CDR3aa: CASSQVVGVQAGGLFF

d_gene: .
abundance: .
v_gene: TRBV28
j_gene: TRBJ1-5
CDR3nt: TGTGCCAGCAGGGCGACAGATAGCAATCTGTCCCAGCATTTT
CDR3aa: CASRATDSNLSQHF

d_gene: .
abundance: few
v_gene: TRBV4-2
j_gene: TRBJ2-7
CDR3nt: TGTGCCAACAGCCATTCAGTAGAGGCGGTCCCTTACGAGCAGTACTTC
CDR3aa: CANSHSVEAVPYEQYF

d_gene: TRBD2
abundance: .
v_gene: TRBV29-1
j_gene: TRBJ2-7
CDR3nt: TGCAGGTTCATTAGCGGGAGGGCAATCCACGAGGAGTACTTC
CDR3aa: CRFISGRAIHEEYF

d_gene: .
abundance: .
v_gene: TRBV4-1
j_gene: TRBJ1-1
CDR3nt: TGCGCCAGCAGCAAAGAGCCAGGGCGGGAGACTGAAGCCTTCTTT
CDR3aa: CASSKEPGRETEAFF

d_gene: .
abundance: few
v_gene: TRBV6-5
j_gene: TRBJ2-2
CDR3nt: TGTACCAGCAGTTCTCAAGCCGGGGAGCTGTTTTTT
CDR3aa: CTSSSQAGELFF

d_gene: TRBD2
abundance: .
v_gene: TRBV10-3
j_gene: TRBJ2-7
CDR3nt: TGTGCCATCAGTGAGGGGACTAGCATCTACAAGCAGTGCTTC
CDR3aa: CAISEGTSIYKQCF

d_gene: TRBD2
abundance: .
v_gene: TRBV11-3
j_gene: TRBJ2-7
CDR3nt: TGTGCCAGTAGCTTAAATGGGACTAGCGAATTTTACGAGCAGTACTTC
CDR3aa: CASSLNGTSEFYEQYF

d_gene: .
abundance: once
v_gene: TRBV29-1
j_gene: TRBJ1-1
CDR3nt: TGCACCGTTACAACGGGGGGCACTGAAGCTTTCTTT
CDR3aa: CTVTTGGTEAFF

d_gene: .
abundance: .
v_gene: TRBV10-3
j_gene: TRBJ2-1
CDR3nt: TGTGCCATCAGTGAGTCGGGTAGGGGCCCGGATTACAATGAGCAATTCTTC
CDR3aa: CAISESGRGPDYNEQFF

d_gene: .
abundance: few
v_gene: TRBV11-2
j_gene: TRBJ2-1
CDR3nt: TGTACCAGCAGCTTAGAGGCGGCCAATGAGCGGTTATTC
CDR3aa: CTSSLEAANERLF

d_gene: TRBD2
abundance: many
v_gene: TRBV6-1
j_gene: TRBJ2-7
CDR3nt: TGTGCCAGCAGTATAATAGCGGGAGCGGACTACGAGCAGTACTTC
CDR3aa: CASSIIAGADYEQYF

d_gene: .
abundance: .
v_gene: TRBV6-5
j_gene: TRBJ1-4
CDR3nt: TGTGCCAGCCGAGGGGAAGGGGGGGAAAAACTGTTTTTT
CDR3aa: CASRGEGGEKLFF

d_gene: .
abundance: many
v_gene: TRBV6-1
j_gene: TRBJ2-5
CDR3nt: TGTGCCAGCAGTGAAGTGGGACAAGAGACCCAGTACTTC
CDR3aa: CASSEVGQETQYF

d_gene: TRBD1
abundance: .
v_gene: TRBV6-5
j_gene: TRBJ2-3
CDR3nt: TGTGCCGGCAACCGCGGGACAGGGGCCCGCATAGATACGCAGTATTTT
CDR3aa: CAGNRGTGARIDTQYF

d_gene: TRBD1
abundance: .
v_gene: TRBV11-2
j_gene: TRBJ2-7
CDR3nt: TGTGCCAGCAACATCGGGACAGGGCACACCTACGAGAAGTACTTC
CDR3aa: CASNIGTGHTYEKYF

d_gene: .
abundance: .
v_gene: TRBV7-8
j_gene: TRBJ2-7
CDR3nt: TGTGCCAGCAGCTTAGTATTAGGGAGTGGCACCTACAAGCAGTACTTC
CDR3aa: CASSLVLGSGTYKQYF

d_gene: .
abundance: few
v_gene: TRBV6-6
j_gene: TRBJ2-6
CDR3nt: TGTGTCAGTCTTGCGCTCTCTGGGGCCAACGTCCTGACTTTC
CDR3aa: CVSLALSGANVLTF

d_gene: .
abundance: .
v_gene: TRBV12-3/TRBV12-4
j_gene: TRBJ2-3
CDR3nt: TGTGCCGGCAGTTTACTGGGAAATACGGAGTATTTT
CDR3aa: CAGSLLGNTEYF

d_gene: .
abundance: .
v_gene: TRBV6-1
j_gene: TRBJ2-1
CDR3nt: TGCGCCAGCATCCAGGTTACAGGCCATCAACTCGACAATGAGCAGTTATTC
CDR3aa: CASIQVTGHQLDNEQLF

d_gene: TRBD1
abundance: medium-sized
v_gene: TRBV6-1
j_gene: TRBJ2-1
CDR3nt: TGTGCCAGCAGTGAGGGACAGGGGTCGGCGGATGAGCAGTTCTTC
CDR3aa: CASSEGQGSADEQFF

d_gene: .
abundance: .
v_gene: TRBV6-2/TRBV6-3
j_gene: TRBJ2-1
CDR3nt: TGTGCCAGCGGTTACTCTATTCGGAATGAGCAGTTCTTC
CDR3aa: CASGYSIRNEQFF

d_gene: .
abundance: .
v_gene: TRBV4-1
j_gene: TRBJ2-1
CDR3nt: TGCGCCAGCAACCAAGATCAGATTAGCTTCAATGAGCGGTTCTTC
CDR3aa: CASNQDQISFNERFF

d_gene: .
abundance: .
v_gene: TRBV7-9
j_gene: TRBJ2-2
CDR3nt: TGTGACAGCACCTGGGGGGGACAGGCCTTTAACACCGGGGAGCTGTTTTTT
CDR3aa: CDSTWGGQAFNTGELFF

d_gene: .
abundance: many
v_gene: TRBV24-1
j_gene: TRBJ2-1
CDR3nt: TGTGCCACCAGTCCGAGGGCCGTACGGAATGAGCAGTTCTTC
CDR3aa: CATSPRAVRNEQFF

d_gene: .
abundance: .
v_gene: TRBV7-9
j_gene: TRBJ2-7
CDR3nt: TGTGCCAGCAGCACATTAGAGGACGAGCAGTACTTC
CDR3aa: CASSTLEDEQYF